These 17 T cell receptor beta chains came from one sample sequenced in a study of blood T cell repertoires in COVID-19. TCRdb's table, derived via immunoSEQ multiplex PCR, lists solely in-frame clones and lacks some. The table shows a few hundred thousand clones, with over 75% occurring only once. Sequencing was carried out using PBMCs or T cells enriched from blood (not recorded which). The receptors shown here come from a woman aged 30 to 39 who had recovered from COVID-19.

The V gene is TRBV24-1, the J gene TRBJ1-2; the D gene is possibly TRBD1 (6 bases). The V and J ends lost 5 bases and 8 bases respectively, with 14 bases between them. In germline, CDR1 is KGHDR, CDR2 SFDVKD. There are 13 residues in the CDR3. CDR3 in amino acids: CATSASAGGGYTF. The CDR3 region has the DNA TGTGCCACCAGTGCCTCTGCGGGGGGCGGCTACACCTTC.

In nucleotides, the CDR3 is TGTGCCAGCAGCCAAGATTTGGGCCCCGGGGGGGACGAGCAGTTCTTC. Translated, it gives CASSQDLGPGGDEQFF. This chain links TRBV14 with TRBJ2-1, with TRBD2 matching over 8 bases. Looked up from germline, CDR1 is SGHDN and CDR2 is FVKESK. V lost 0 bases and J lost 10; bases outside the gene matches: 11. The CDR3 length is 16 residues.

The chain combines TRBV4-3 with TRBJ1-4; 9 positions agree with TRBD1. Trimming at V came to 4 bases and at J to 8 bases, leaving 11 bases not matched to a gene. This CDR3 spans 16 amino acids. Germline CDR1 is LGHNA and CDR2 is YSLEER. In DNA form, the CDR3 reads TGCGCCAGCAGCCGAACCACAGGGGGCTCGCAGGAAAAACTGTTTTTT. Protein sequence: CASSRTTGGSQEKLFF.

CDR3: CASSLGAGDTQYF. CDR3 DNA sequence: TGTGCCAGCAGCTTAGGCGCGGGAGATACGCAGTATTTT. This chain connects TRBV7-8 to TRBJ2-3, with TRBD2 as a possible D gene (5 bases). The V end lost 1 base, the J end lost 5 bases, and 7 bases lay between the germline ends. Germline V lookup: CDR1 SGHVS, CDR2 FQNEAQ. The CDR3 spans 13 residues.

CDR3 coding DNA: TGTGCCACCAAATTTGAGAGGTTGAACACCGGGGAGCTGTTTTTT. Its translation is CATKFERLNTGELFF. The chain combines TRBV15 with TRBJ2-2; no firm D call. In germline, CDR1 is LNHNV, CDR2 YYDKDF (reference sequence). Trimming shortened V by 7 bases and J by 1 base, and 13 bases separated the two germline ends. CDR3 size: 15 residues.

V gene TRBV28 combines with J gene TRBJ2-3; the match to TRBD1 covers 7 bases. Germline CDR1 and CDR2: MDHEN and SYDVKM. V lost 5 bases and J lost 2; bases outside the gene matches: 4. The CDR3 has 14 residues. The CDR3 here is CASSRQGFTDTQYF. The CDR3 coding sequence is TGTGCCAGCAGTAGACAGGGTTTCACAGATACGCAGTATTTT.

The gene calls are TRBV18 and TRBJ1-4; 7 positions agree with TRBD1. V was pared by 4 bases and J by 3 bases, with 5 bases of the junction left unmatched. This CDR3 is built from 15 residues. Germline V gene data show CDR1 as KGHSH and CDR2 as LQKENI. The chain's CDR3 is CASSLGQAPNEKLFF. The CDR3 nucleotides are TGTGCCAGCTCACTCGGACAGGCACCTAATGAAAAACTGTTTTTT.

This clone was seen a single time. The V call is TRBV5-1, the J call TRBJ1-1; D uncertain. The germline V gene has CDR1 SGHRS and CDR2 YFSETQ. CDR3 length equals 15 residues. V lost 5 bases and J lost 0, with 14 bases in between. CDR3 sequence (DNA): TGCGCCAGCAGAGAGGAGAGGGTGGTGAACACTGAAGCTTTCTTT. Protein sequence: CASREERVVNTEAFF. The full variable domain, completed using reference TRBV5-1 and TRBJ1-1, is KAGVTQTPRYLIKTRGQQVTLSCSPISGHRSVSWYQQTPGQGLQFLFEYFSETQRNKGNFPGRFSGRQFSNSRSEMNVSTLELGDSALYLCASREERVVNTEAFFGQGTRLTVV.

The J gene is TRBJ1-2, the V gene TRBV3-1 (or the pseudogene TRBV3-2); D gene ambiguous. CDR3 length equals 13 residues. The germline gives CDR1 LGHDT, CDR2 YNNKEL (reference sequence). Trimming stripped 3 bases from V and 0 bases from J, with 5 bases between. The CDR3 DNA sequence: TGTGCCAGCAGCCACACAGCTAACTATGGCTACACCTTC. This sequence encodes CASSHTANYGYTF.

V gene TRBV12-3 or TRBV12-4 combines with J gene TRBJ2-7; weak D call: TRBD2 (5 bases). The length of the CDR3 is 13 residues. V was cut by 3 bases and J by 5 bases, with 11 bases left in between. This CDR3 reads CASSLLSRDEQYF. The DNA for the CDR3 is TGTGCCAGCAGTTTGCTTTCGAGGGACGAGCAGTACTTC.

V is TRBV28 and J is TRBJ2-1; TRBD1 aligns across 11 bases. Per germline, CDR1 MDHEN and CDR2 SYDVKM. With 6 bases clipped from V and 8 bases from J, the junction kept 6 bases outside the gene matches. The CDR3 length is 14 residues. The DNA of the CDR3 is TGTGCCAGCAGATCCGGACAGGGGGCCGATGAGCAGTTCTTC. Protein: CASRSGQGADEQFF.

This clone has a single count. This chain uses TRBV5-5 with TRBJ1-5; 8 bases fit TRBD1. The V and J ends lost 2 bases and 0 bases, in that order; junction bases with no gene match: 10. The CDR3 is made up of 18 amino acids. CDR1 and CDR2 (germline): SGHKS, YYEKEE (reference sequence). CDR3 DNA: TGTGCCAGCAGCTTCGTGGACAGGGTCTTAGGTAGCAATCAGCCCCAGCATTTT. It is translated as CASSFVDRVLGSNQPQHF.

The rearrangement joins TRBV5-1 to TRBJ1-1; 7 bases fit TRBD1. After removal of 0 bases from V and 2 bases from J, the junction contained 7 bases not matched to a gene. Germline CDR1 SGHRS, CDR2 YFSETQ. The CDR3 spans 16 residues. The CDR3 DNA reads as TGCGCCAGCAGCTTGGGAACGACAGGGTATAACACTGAAGCTTTCTTT. This gives the protein CASSLGTTGYNTEAFF.

The V and J genes are TRBV2 and TRBJ2-5; 9 nucleotides align to TRBD2. Germline loops: CDR1 SNHLY, CDR2 FYNNEI. The CDR3 contains 15 residues. With V trimmed by 5 bases and J by 4 bases, 8 bases remained unmatched. This CDR3 reads CASSSRTRGGETQYF. CDR3 sequence (DNA): TGTGCCAGCAGTTCCAGGACGCGGGGGGGAGAGACCCAGTACTTC.

The V call is TRBV18, the J call TRBJ1-5; D gene uncertain. Trimming cost V 6 bases and J 6 bases, with 15 bases left between them. Germline V gene lookup returns CDR1 KGHSH and CDR2 LQKENI. This CDR3 has 14 amino acids. This CDR3 is CASSYDPAGQPQHF. The CDR3, as DNA: TGTGCCAGCTCGTACGACCCGGCGGGTCAGCCCCAGCATTTT.

The chain has TRBV24-1 and TRBJ2-1; 7 nucleotides align to TRBD1. V was pared by 7 bases and J by 5 bases, with 4 bases of the junction left unmatched. The CDR3 sequence is 13 residues long. From germline, CDR1 is KGHDR and CDR2 SFDVKD. CDR3: CATRGGLNNEQFF. The DNA of the CDR3 is TGTGCCACCAGAGGGGGCCTTAACAATGAGCAGTTCTTC.

The chain combines TRBV6-5 with TRBJ2-2, with 7 positions matching TRBD1. V was pared by 10 bases and J by 0 bases, with 8 bases of the junction left unmatched. The CDR3 runs to 15 residues. Germline values: CDR1 MNHEY, CDR2 SVGAGI. The CDR3 bases are TGTGCCACCTGGACAGGAAACGCGAACACCGGGGAGCTGTTTTTT. The encoded protein is CATWTGNANTGELFF.